Below are 21 T cell receptor beta chains sequenced from a single sample in a study of CD8+ T cells in alopecia areata. cDNA serving as the sequencing template came from extracted, reverse transcribed RNA. Data came from immunoSEQ multiplex PCR; TCRdb stores just in-frame clones and leaves some out. The sample yields approximately 180,000 clones, approximately 59% seen once. Sequences were derived from CD4+ T cells sorted from blood, sampled at week 0. Source of these receptors: a human donor with alopecia areata.

The rearrangement uses TRBV30 and TRBJ1-2; the D is unclear. The CDR3 runs 15 residues. CDR1 and CDR2 (germline): GTSNPN, SVGIG (reference sequence). Trimming took off 0 bases at V and 4 bases at J, with 15 bases between the two ends. The CDR3 loop is CAWSVREASSYGYTF. The DNA for the CDR3 is TGTGCCTGGAGTGTACGAGAAGCGTCCAGCTATGGCTACACCTTC.

The chain couples TRBV30 to TRBJ1-6, with D perhaps matching TRBD1 (6 bases). Germline V gene lookup returns CDR1 GTSNPN and CDR2 SVGIG (reference sequence). Trimming removed 1 base from V and 6 bases from J, with 10 bases in between. This CDR3 has 14 residues. DNA for the CDR3: TGTGCCTGGAGTGCGGACAGAGGTAATTCACCCCTCCACTTT. Its protein product is CAWSADRGNSPLHF.

The table lists this clone with a few counts. Written as DNA, the CDR3 is TGTGCCAGCAGCGACAGCACAGATACGCAGTATTTT. Its protein product is CASSDSTDTQYF. The chain is built from TRBV6-5 and TRBJ2-3; D unresolved. The CDR3 extends over 12 amino acids. Trimming left V 6 bases short and J 0 bases short, with 4 bases between. Germline CDR1 MNHEY, CDR2 SVGAGI.

V and J are TRBV29-1 and TRBJ2-7; 10 nucleotides agree with TRBD1. CDR1 is SQVTM, CDR2 ANQGSEA, per germline. V shed 6 bases, J shed 6 bases, and the junction held 2 bases outside the gene matches. CDR3 length: 11 amino acids. This CDR3 reads CSVGDRGEQYF. The CDR3 DNA reads as TGCAGCGTCGGGGACAGGGGCGAGCAGTACTTC.

The V call is TRBV5-6, the J call TRBJ2-7; unclear D gene. This CDR3 comprises 13 residues. Germline lookup yields CDR1 SGHDT and CDR2 YYEEEE. The V and J ends lost 6 bases and 8 bases respectively, with 18 bases between them. The CDR3 spells CASTMGRVGQQYF. The CDR3 DNA reads as TGTGCCAGCACCATGGGTAGGGTTGGTCAGCAGTACTTC.

V usage is TRBV29-1 and J usage is TRBJ1-2; 7 bases map to TRBD1. Trimming at V came to 6 bases and at J to 4 bases, leaving 11 bases not matched to a gene. Germline assignment: CDR1 SQVTM and CDR2 ANQGSEA. The CDR3 is made up of 14 amino acids. This chain's CDR3 is CSVENPGQPYGYTF. Written as DNA, the CDR3 is TGCAGCGTGGAGAATCCGGGACAGCCCTATGGCTACACCTTC.

This chain links TRBV5-1 with TRBJ2-1, with D unresolved. This CDR3 region has 15 residues. Trimming shortened V by 7 bases and J by 6 bases, and 20 bases separated the two germline ends. Germline CDR1 and CDR2: SGHRS and YFSETQ. Here the CDR3 reads CASARRPAEINEQFF. The DNA for the CDR3 is TGCGCCAGCGCGCGGAGACCCGCGGAGATCAATGAGCAGTTCTTC.

This clone has more than one count but fewer than ten. The chain employs TRBV5-6 and TRBJ1-5; D perhaps matches TRBD1 (5 bases). Germline V gene sequence: CDR1 SGHDT, CDR2 YYEEEE. CDR3 length: 17 amino acids. With 0 bases removed from V and 2 bases from J, the gap between germline ends came to 15 bases. The CDR3 DNA reads TGTGCCAGCAGCTTGGGCCCCCCCGGGGCGGGCAATCAGCCCCAGCATTTT. Amino acid sequence: CASSLGPPGAGNQPQHF. Complete variable domain (other parts from reference TRBV5-6 and TRBJ1-5): DAGVTQSPTHLIKTRGQQVTLRCSPKSGHDTVSWYQQALGQGPQFIFQYYEEEERQRGNFPDRFSGHQFPNYSSELNVNALLLGDSALYLCASSLGPPGAGNQPQHFGDGTRLSIL.

This clone has only a few counts. The chain is built from TRBV15 and TRBJ1-6; D is undetermined. V was shortened by 1 base and J by 5 bases, with 9 bases between the two germline ends. The germline V gene encodes CDR1 LNHNV and CDR2 YYDKDF (reference sequence). The CDR3 spans 15 residues. CDR3 residues: CATSRVLVNNSPLHF. Written as DNA, the CDR3 is TGTGCCACCAGCAGAGTACTAGTAAATAATTCACCCCTCCACTTT.

V gene TRBV11-2 combines with J gene TRBJ2-5, with 8 nucleotides matching TRBD2. CDR3 size: 17 residues. Trimming took 2 bases from V and 5 from J; bases not matched to a gene: 13. Looked up from germline, CDR1 is SGHAT and CDR2 is FQNNGV. CDR3 bases: TGTGCCAGCAGCTTAAGCCCAATGGCGGGGGGATCGGAGACCCAGTACTTC. Its translation is CASSLSPMAGGSETQYF.

This clone was seen repeatedly, ten times or more. The gene calls are TRBV5-6 and TRBJ2-3; 8 bases agree with TRBD2. The V gene's germline CDR1 is SGHDT and CDR2 YYEEEE. This CDR3 region has 18 residues. Trimming cost V 1 base and J 0 bases; bases outside gene matches: 10. CDR3 sequence: CASSLFGVTSGSTDTQYF. CDR3 sequence (DNA): TGTGCCAGCAGCTTGTTCGGAGTTACTAGCGGAAGCACAGATACGCAGTATTTT.

This clone appeared a few times. The rearrangement links TRBV29-1 to TRBJ1-1; no definite D call. V was cut by 4 bases and J by 1 base, with 7 bases left in between. The length of the CDR3 is 12 residues. Germline V gene sequence: CDR1 SQVTM, CDR2 ANQGSEA. In DNA, the CDR3 is TGCAGCGTTGGGATGAGGAACACTGAAGCTTTCTTT. Translating it yields CSVGMRNTEAFF.

The CDR3 protein is CASSSFGRGKSDGYTF. CDR3 bases: TGTGCCAGCAGTTCTTTCGGCCGGGGGAAATCGGATGGCTACACCTTC. The gene calls are TRBV6-5 and TRBJ1-2, with a possible D match to TRBD1 (5 bases). This CDR3 comprises 16 residues. Germline CDR1 is MNHEY and CDR2 is SVGAGI. The V end lost 4 bases, the J end lost 6 bases, and 21 bases lay between the germline ends.

In this sample, this clone turned up once. CDR3 in DNA: TGTGCCAGCAGCGCCCTCGGATACCCGGAGGATGAGCAGTTCTTC. Translated, it gives CASSALGYPEDEQFF. The rearrangement joins TRBV9 to TRBJ2-1; D may be TRBD2 (5 bases). This CDR3 region has 15 residues. The ends were cut back, 3 bases at V and 8 bases at J, with 18 bases in the middle. Looked up from germline, CDR1 is SGDLS and CDR2 is YYNGEE.

This chain joins TRBV2 and TRBJ2-1; TRBD1 or TRBD2 may be the D gene (5 bases each). Looked up from germline, CDR1 is SNHLY and CDR2 is FYNNEI. Trimming stripped 4 bases from V and 12 bases from J, with 22 bases between. The CDR3 totals 15 residues. The CDR3 DNA is TGTGCCAGCAGTGCTAGTAGTGAGGGGTTGCATGGGCAGTTCTTC. It codes for CASSASSEGLHGQFF.

This chain joins TRBV6-5 and TRBJ1-5, with D uncertain. There are 15 residues in the CDR3. V was trimmed by 0 bases and J by 6 bases, leaving 12 bases between them. Germline V gene sequence: CDR1 MNHEY, CDR2 SVGAGI. This CDR3 is CASSYSPFGSQPQHF. CDR3 nucleotide sequence: TGTGCCAGCAGTTACTCGCCTTTTGGTAGTCAGCCCCAGCATTTT.

The rearrangement joins TRBV29-1 to TRBJ1-2; D uncertain. Looked up from germline, CDR1 is SQVTM and CDR2 is ANQGSEA. The CDR3 loop spans 14 amino acids. V was pared by 4 bases and J by 4 bases, with 16 bases between. CDR3 DNA sequence: TGCAGCGTTGTCTGGCAGACGGCTGCCTATGGCTACACCTTC. It encodes CSVVWQTAAYGYTF.

This clone has just a few counts. The rearrangement links TRBV5-1 to TRBJ2-7, with TRBD1 matching 7 bases. There are 13 residues in the CDR3. The V and J ends lost 4 bases and 4 bases, in that order; junction bases with no gene match: 5. Germline assignment: CDR1 SGHRS and CDR2 YFSETQ. CDR3 nucleotide sequence: TGCGCCAGCAGCGACAGGGTCGGGTACGAGCAGTACTTC. As protein: CASSDRVGYEQYF.

Here the CDR3 DNA reads TGTGCCAGCAGTCAGAGCCTTAACTATGGCTACACCTTC. Protein: CASSQSLNYGYTF. This chain links TRBV2 with TRBJ1-2; no clear D. CDR3 length equals 13 residues. Deletions cut 5 bases from V and 1 base from J, with 8 bases between. CDR1 is SNHLY, CDR2 FYNNEI, per germline. The complete variable domain, with remaining parts taken from reference TRBV2 and TRBJ1-2, reads EPEVTQTPSHQVTQMGQEVILRCVPISNHLYFYWYRQILGQKVEFLVSFYNNEISEKSEIFDDQFSVERPDGSNFTLKIRSTKLEDSAMYFCASSQSLNYGYTFGSGTRLTVV.

The V and J genes are TRBV5-1 and TRBJ2-5; the D is unclear. The CDR3 length is 14 residues. Germline loops: CDR1 SGHRS, CDR2 YFSETQ. V lost 1 base and J 1 base, leaving 8 bases between the germline ends. CDR3 sequence (DNA): TGCGCCAGCAGCTTGTTGTCGGGCCAAGAGACCCAGTACTTC. Translated: CASSLLSGQETQYF.

The chain has TRBV29-1 and TRBJ1-2; D remains ambiguous. V dropped 0 bases and J dropped 4 bases, with 9 bases sitting between them. Germline CDR1 is SQVTM and CDR2 is ANQGSEA. This CDR3 is 13 amino acids long. CDR3 residues: CSVEDRFPYGYTF. CDR3 bases: TGCAGCGTTGAAGATAGGTTTCCCTATGGCTACACCTTC.